Below, 16 T cell receptor beta chains from the same sample are listed, as sequenced in a study of T cell responses to AZD1222 COVID-19 vaccine. Generated by immunoSEQ multiplex PCR, the TCRdb table keeps only in-frame clones and is missing some. This sample carries just over 80,000 clones, 85% to 90% of them seen once, and the ten largest clones take 5% to 6%. The sequences come from peripheral blood, collected on day 0 of AZD1222 vaccination. Source of these receptors: an adult in good health.

CDR3 DNA sequence: TGCGCCAGCAGCCCAGGGACAGGGTGGGGCTACACCTTC. Its translation: CASSPGTGWGYTF. The chain links TRBV5-1 to TRBJ1-2; 9 bases agree with TRBD1. The CDR3 is 13 amino acids. Germline V CDR1 and CDR2: SGHRS, YFSETQ. The trim removed 4 bases at V and 8 bases at J, leaving 6 bases unmatched.

The chain joins TRBV6-2 or TRBV6-3 to TRBJ2-2, with a tentative D call TRBD2 (5 bases). V gave up 6 bases and J gave up 4 bases, with 21 bases separating them. The CDR3 is 17 amino acids. Germline CDR1 is MNHEY and CDR2 is SVGEGT. The CDR3 is CASSTPGISESTGELFF. CDR3 in DNA: TGTGCCAGCAGCACCCCAGGAATTAGCGAATCCACCGGGGAGCTGTTTTTT.

The chain couples TRBV28 to TRBJ1-6, with 7 positions matching TRBD1. Germline V gene data show CDR1 as MDHEN and CDR2 as SYDVKM. With 3 bases clipped from V and 14 bases from J, the junction kept 10 bases outside the gene matches. This CDR3 has 14 residues. The CDR3 here is CASSFPRDSGTLHF. CDR3 in DNA: TGTGCCAGCAGTTTTCCCCGGGACAGTGGGACCCTCCACTTT.

The V and J genes are TRBV11-3 and TRBJ2-1, with TRBD1 identical over 9 bases. CDR3 length: 15 residues. The V gene end was trimmed by 4 bases and the J gene end by 6 bases; junction bases not matched to a gene: 7. CDR1 and CDR2 (germline): SGHNT, YENEEA. CDR3 DNA: TGTGCCAGCAGCTCCCGGGACAGGGCCGTCAATGAGCAGTTCTTC. This translates into CASSSRDRAVNEQFF.

This clone was detected only a few times. The V call is TRBV2, the J call TRBJ2-7, with 9 bases matching TRBD1. Trimming took 5 bases from V and 7 from J; bases not matched to a gene: 6. The CDR3 spans 13 residues. Per germline, CDR1 SNHLY and CDR2 FYNNEI. The CDR3 DNA reads as TGTGCCAGCAGTAGGGACAGGGCGAGGGAGCAGTACTTC. Protein product: CASSRDRAREQYF.

The rearrangement links TRBV6-5 to TRBJ2-7; TRBD1 is a possible D gene (7 bases). This CDR3 comprises 15 residues. V dropped 4 bases and J dropped 4 bases, with 17 bases sitting between them. Germline V lookup: CDR1 MNHEY, CDR2 SVGAGI. CDR3 residues: CASSSPGAGGYEQYF. CDR3 sequence (DNA): TGTGCCAGCAGTTCCCCCGGGGCAGGGGGGTACGAGCAGTACTTC.

V and J are TRBV7-3 and TRBJ1-3, with TRBD1 as a possible D gene (6 bases). V gave up 5 bases and J gave up 0 bases, with 17 bases separating them. The CDR3 has 17 amino acids. Germline loops: CDR1 SGHTA, CDR2 FQGTGA. Here the CDR3 reads CASSPVGGAFSGNTIYF. In nucleotides, the CDR3 is TGTGCCAGCAGCCCAGTTGGGGGGGCTTTCTCTGGAAACACCATATATTTT.

The chain joins TRBV3-1 (or the pseudogene TRBV3-2) to TRBJ1-1, with D possibly matching TRBD1 (5 bases). Germline CDR1 LGHDT, CDR2 YNNKEL (reference sequence). The CDR3 length is 15 residues. V was trimmed by 0 bases and J by 5 bases, leaving 13 bases between them. The CDR3 reads CASSQDWGGGTEAFF. The CDR3 nucleotides are TGTGCCAGCAGCCAAGACTGGGGGGGTGGAACTGAAGCTTTCTTT.

The chain links TRBV5-1 to TRBJ2-3; D call uncertain. CDR1 and CDR2 from the germline V gene are SGHRS and YFSETQ. CDR3 length: 16 residues. The V end lost 3 bases, the J end lost 0 bases, and 14 bases lay between the germline ends. CDR3 sequence: CASSSDPATSTDTQYF. The CDR3 DNA follows: TGCGCCAGCAGCTCTGACCCAGCAACTAGCACAGATACGCAGTATTTT.

In its sample, this clone was seen once. The chain links TRBV28 to TRBJ2-7, with D tentatively TRBD1 (6 bases). V dropped 6 bases and J dropped 1 base, with 13 bases sitting between them. From germline, CDR1 is MDHEN and CDR2 SYDVKM. The CDR3 length is 14 residues. CDR3 nucleotides: TGTGCCAGCAGCAACCACGGACAGTCCTACGAGCAGTACTTC. Translated: CASSNHGQSYEQYF.

V usage is TRBV3-1 (or the pseudogene TRBV3-2) and J usage is TRBJ1-1; D is ambiguous. Germline assignment: CDR1 LGHDT and CDR2 YNNKEL (reference sequence). The CDR3 totals 14 residues. V lost 1 base and J lost 4, with 10 bases in between. CDR3 in amino acids: CASSQGEALTEAFF. In DNA form, the CDR3 reads TGTGCCAGCAGCCAAGGGGAGGCTCTCACTGAAGCTTTCTTT.

This chain connects TRBV9 to TRBJ1-2; D is uncertain. This CDR3 is built from 15 residues. The V and J ends lost 0 bases and 2 bases respectively, with 11 bases between them. CDR1 is SGDLS, CDR2 YYNGEE, per germline. The CDR3 here is CASSVDYGGNYGYTF. The CDR3, as DNA: TGTGCCAGCAGCGTAGATTACGGTGGGAACTATGGCTACACCTTC.

V gene TRBV7-2 combines with J gene TRBJ2-3; 12 bases align to TRBD2. The CDR3 has 16 amino acids. Per germline, CDR1 SGHTA and CDR2 FQGNSA. Trimming cost V 3 bases and J 2 bases; bases outside gene matches: 3. As DNA, the CDR3 is TGTGCCAGCAGCTTTGGACTAGCGGGACCCACAGATACGCAGTATTTT. Translating gives CASSFGLAGPTDTQYF. The entire variable domain, with the rest obtained from reference TRBV7-2 and TRBJ2-3, is as follows: GAGVSQSPSNKVTEKGKDVELRCDPISGHTALYWYRQSLGQGLEFLIYFQGNSAPDKSGLPSDRFSAERTGGSVSTLTIQRTQQEDSAVYLCASSFGLAGPTDTQYFGPGTRLTVL.

J is TRBJ1-4 and V is TRBV5-1; D gene ambiguous. Germline CDR1 is SGHRS and CDR2 is YFSETQ. The CDR3 extends over 17 amino acids. Trimming removed 0 bases at V and 0 bases at J, with 12 bases between. Written as DNA, the CDR3 is TGCGCCAGCAGCTTGGGCCTCGGCGGGGCAACTAATGAAAAACTGTTTTTT. Its translation is CASSLGLGGATNEKLFF.

The chain combines TRBV19 with TRBJ1-1; D is uncertain. V was trimmed by 5 bases and J by 1 base, leaving 11 bases between them. The CDR3 extends over 14 amino acids. Germline loops: CDR1 LNHDA, CDR2 SQIVND (reference sequence). CDR3 in DNA: TGTGCCAGTAGTTTCAGGACCGAGAACACTGAAGCTTTCTTT. Encoded protein: CASSFRTENTEAFF.

The chain has TRBV6-5 and TRBJ1-5; D not resolved. Per the germline V gene, CDR1 is MNHEY and CDR2 is SVGAGI. V lost 6 bases and J lost 0, with 9 bases in between. The CDR3 consists of 14 residues. CDR3 amino acids: CASRSANSNQPQHF. The CDR3 DNA follows: TGTGCCAGCAGGTCAGCTAATAGCAATCAGCCCCAGCATTTT.